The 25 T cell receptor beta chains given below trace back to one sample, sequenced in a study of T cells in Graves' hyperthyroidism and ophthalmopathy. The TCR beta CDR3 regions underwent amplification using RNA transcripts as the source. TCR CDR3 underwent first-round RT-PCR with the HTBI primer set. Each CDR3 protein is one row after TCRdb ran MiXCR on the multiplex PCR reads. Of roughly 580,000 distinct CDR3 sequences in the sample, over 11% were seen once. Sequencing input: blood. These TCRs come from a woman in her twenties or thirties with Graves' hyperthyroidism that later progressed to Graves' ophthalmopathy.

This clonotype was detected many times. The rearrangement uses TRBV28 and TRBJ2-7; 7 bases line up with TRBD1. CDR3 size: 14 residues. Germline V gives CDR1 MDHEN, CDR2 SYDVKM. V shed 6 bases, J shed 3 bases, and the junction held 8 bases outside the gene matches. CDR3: CASSFRGPSYEQYF. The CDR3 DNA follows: TGTGCCAGCAGCTTTAGGGGGCCGAGCTACGAGCAGTACTTC.

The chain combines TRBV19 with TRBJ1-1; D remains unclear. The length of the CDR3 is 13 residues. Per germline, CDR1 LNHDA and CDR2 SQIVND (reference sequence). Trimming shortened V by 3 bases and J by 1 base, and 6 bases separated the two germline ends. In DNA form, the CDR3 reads TGTGCCAGTAGTATTTGGGGGAACACTGAAGCTTTCTTT. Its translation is CASSIWGNTEAFF. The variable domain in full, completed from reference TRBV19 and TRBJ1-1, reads DGGITQSPKYLFRKEGQNVTLSCEQNLNHDAMYWYRQDPGQGLRLIYYSQIVNDFQKGDIAEGYSVSREKKESFPLTVTSAQKNPTAFYLCASSIWGNTEAFFGQGTRLTVV.

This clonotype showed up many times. DNA of the CDR3: TGTGCCAGCAGCTTAGAACAGGGACTTGGGGAAAAACTGTTTTTT. As protein: CASSLEQGLGEKLFF. The chain uses TRBV7-2 and TRBJ1-4, with D perhaps matching TRBD1 (6 bases). Between the trimmed V and J ends, which lost 1 base and 8 bases, there was a span of 14 bases. The CDR3 covers 15 residues. Germline V lookup: CDR1 SGHTA, CDR2 FQGNSA.

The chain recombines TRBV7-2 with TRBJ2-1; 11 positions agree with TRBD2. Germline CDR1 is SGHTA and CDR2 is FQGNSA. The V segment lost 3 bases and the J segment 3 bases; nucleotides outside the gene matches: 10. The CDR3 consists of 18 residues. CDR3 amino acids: CASSLVELAGDIYNEQFF. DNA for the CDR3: TGTGCCAGCAGCTTGGTAGAACTAGCGGGAGATATCTACAATGAGCAGTTCTTC.

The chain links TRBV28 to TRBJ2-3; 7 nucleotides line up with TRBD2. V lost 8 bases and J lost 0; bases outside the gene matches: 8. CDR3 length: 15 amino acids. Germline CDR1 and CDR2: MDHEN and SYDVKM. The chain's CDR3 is CASRGSGDSTDTQYF. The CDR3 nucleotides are TGTGCCAGCCGCGGGAGCGGAGACAGCACAGATACGCAGTATTTT.

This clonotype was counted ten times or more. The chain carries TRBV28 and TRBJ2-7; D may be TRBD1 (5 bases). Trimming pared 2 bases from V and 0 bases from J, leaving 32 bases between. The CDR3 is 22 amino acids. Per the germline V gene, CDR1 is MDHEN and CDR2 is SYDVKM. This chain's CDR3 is CASSLPGRSYASRTLLSYEQYF. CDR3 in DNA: TGTGCCAGCAGTTTACCTGGTCGCAGTTATGCGTCGCGGACATTACTCTCCTACGAGCAGTACTTC.

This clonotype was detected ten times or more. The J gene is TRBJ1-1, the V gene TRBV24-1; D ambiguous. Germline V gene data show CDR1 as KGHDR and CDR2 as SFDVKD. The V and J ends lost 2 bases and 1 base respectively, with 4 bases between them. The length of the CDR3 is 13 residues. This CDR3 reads CATSDSWNTEAFF. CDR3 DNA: TGTGCCACCAGTGATTCTTGGAACACTGAAGCTTTCTTT.

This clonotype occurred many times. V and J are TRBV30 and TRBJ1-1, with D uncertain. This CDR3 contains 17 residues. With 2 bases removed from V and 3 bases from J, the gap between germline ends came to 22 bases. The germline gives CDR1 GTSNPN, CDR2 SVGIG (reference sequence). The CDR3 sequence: CAWSSPFLVAVDTEAFF. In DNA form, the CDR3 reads TGTGCCTGGAGTTCTCCCTTCCTGGTGGCAGTTGACACTGAAGCTTTCTTT.

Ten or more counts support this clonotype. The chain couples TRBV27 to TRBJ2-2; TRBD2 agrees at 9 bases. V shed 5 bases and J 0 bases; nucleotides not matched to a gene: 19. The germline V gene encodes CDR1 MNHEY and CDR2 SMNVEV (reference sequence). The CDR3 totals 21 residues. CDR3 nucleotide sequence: TGTGCCAGCAGTCGGTTCCAAACCGGGACTAGCCGAAGAGCGAACACCGGGGAGCTGTTTTTT. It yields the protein CASSRFQTGTSRRANTGELFF.

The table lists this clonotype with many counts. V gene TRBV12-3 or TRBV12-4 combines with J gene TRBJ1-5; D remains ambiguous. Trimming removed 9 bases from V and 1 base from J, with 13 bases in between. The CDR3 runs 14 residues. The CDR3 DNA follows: TGTGCCAGTAACCTGGCTTCCAGCAATCAGCCCCAGCATTTT. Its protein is CASNLASSNQPQHF.

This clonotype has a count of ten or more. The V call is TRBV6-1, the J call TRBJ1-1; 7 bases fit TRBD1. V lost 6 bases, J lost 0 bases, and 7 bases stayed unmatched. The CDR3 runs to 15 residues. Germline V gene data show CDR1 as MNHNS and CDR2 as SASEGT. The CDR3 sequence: CASRQRDRLNTEAFF. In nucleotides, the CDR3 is TGTGCCAGCAGGCAAAGGGACAGACTGAACACTGAAGCTTTCTTT.

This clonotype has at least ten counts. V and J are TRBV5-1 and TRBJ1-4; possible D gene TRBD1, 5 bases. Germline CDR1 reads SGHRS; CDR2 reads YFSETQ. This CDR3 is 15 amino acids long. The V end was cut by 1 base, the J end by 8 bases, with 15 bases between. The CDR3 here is CASSLSAGGREKLFF. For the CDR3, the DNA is TGCGCCAGCAGCTTGTCGGCGGGGGGAAGAGAAAAACTGTTTTTT.

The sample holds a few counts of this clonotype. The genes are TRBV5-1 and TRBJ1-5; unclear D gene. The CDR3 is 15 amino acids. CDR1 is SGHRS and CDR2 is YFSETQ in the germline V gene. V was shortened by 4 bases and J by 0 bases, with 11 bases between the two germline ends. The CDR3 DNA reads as TGCGCCAGCAGCGTATCGGGGATTAGCAATCAGCCCCAGCATTTT. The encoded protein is CASSVSGISNQPQHF.

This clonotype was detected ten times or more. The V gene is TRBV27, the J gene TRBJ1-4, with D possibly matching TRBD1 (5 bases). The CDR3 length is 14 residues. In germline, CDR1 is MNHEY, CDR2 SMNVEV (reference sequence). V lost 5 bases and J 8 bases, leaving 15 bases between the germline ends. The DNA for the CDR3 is TGTGCCAGCAGTCCCCGAGGGAGGGGAGAAAAACTGTTTTTT. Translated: CASSPRGRGEKLFF.

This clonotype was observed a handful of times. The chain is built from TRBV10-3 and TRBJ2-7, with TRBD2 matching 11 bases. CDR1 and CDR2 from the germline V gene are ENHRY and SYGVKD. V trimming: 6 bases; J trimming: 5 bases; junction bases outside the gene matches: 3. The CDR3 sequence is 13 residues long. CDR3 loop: CAISGTSGHEQYF. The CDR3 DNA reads TGTGCCATCAGCGGGACTAGCGGCCACGAGCAGTACTTC.

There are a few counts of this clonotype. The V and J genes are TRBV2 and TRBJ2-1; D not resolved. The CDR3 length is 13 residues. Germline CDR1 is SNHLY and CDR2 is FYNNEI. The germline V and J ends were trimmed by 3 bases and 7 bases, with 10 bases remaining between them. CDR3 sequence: CASSDRALNEQFF. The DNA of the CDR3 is TGTGCCAGCAGTGATCGGGCGTTGAATGAGCAGTTCTTC.

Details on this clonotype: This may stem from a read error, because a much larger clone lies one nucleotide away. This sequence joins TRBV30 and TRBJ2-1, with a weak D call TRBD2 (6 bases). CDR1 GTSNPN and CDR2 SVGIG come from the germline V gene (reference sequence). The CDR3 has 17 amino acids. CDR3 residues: CAWSGGDSPPSYNEQCF. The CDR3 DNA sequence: TGTGCCTGGAGTGGGGGGGACTCTCCCCCCTCCTACAATGAGCAGTGCTTC.

The CDR3 here is CASSLSGEGTEAFF. CDR3 DNA sequence: TGTGCCAGCAGCTTAAGTGGGGAAGGGACTGAAGCTTTCTTT. This rearrangement joins TRBV7-3 to TRBJ1-1; D unresolved. CDR1 is SGHTA and CDR2 is FQGTGA in the germline V gene. The ends were cut back, 1 base at V and 5 bases at J, with 11 bases in the middle. CDR3 length: 14 residues.

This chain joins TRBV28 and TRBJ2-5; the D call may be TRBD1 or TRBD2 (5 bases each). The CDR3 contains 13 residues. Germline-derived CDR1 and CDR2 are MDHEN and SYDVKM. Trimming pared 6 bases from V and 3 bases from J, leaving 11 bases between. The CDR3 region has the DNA TGTGCCAGCAGACCGGGACGGGAAGAGACCCAGTACTTC. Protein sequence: CASRPGREETQYF.

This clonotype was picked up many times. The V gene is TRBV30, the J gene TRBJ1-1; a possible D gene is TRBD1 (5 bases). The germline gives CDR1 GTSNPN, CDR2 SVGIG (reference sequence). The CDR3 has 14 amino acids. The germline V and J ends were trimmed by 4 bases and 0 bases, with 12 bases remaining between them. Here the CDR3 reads CAWKPGRLNTEAFF. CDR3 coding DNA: TGTGCCTGGAAACCGGGACGCCTGAACACTGAAGCTTTCTTT.

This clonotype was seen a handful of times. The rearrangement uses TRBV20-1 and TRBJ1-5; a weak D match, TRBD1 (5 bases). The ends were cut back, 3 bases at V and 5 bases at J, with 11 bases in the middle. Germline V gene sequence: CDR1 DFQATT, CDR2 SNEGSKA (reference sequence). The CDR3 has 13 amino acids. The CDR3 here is CSASQQADQPQHF. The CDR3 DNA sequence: TGCAGTGCTAGTCAACAGGCTGATCAGCCCCAGCATTTT.

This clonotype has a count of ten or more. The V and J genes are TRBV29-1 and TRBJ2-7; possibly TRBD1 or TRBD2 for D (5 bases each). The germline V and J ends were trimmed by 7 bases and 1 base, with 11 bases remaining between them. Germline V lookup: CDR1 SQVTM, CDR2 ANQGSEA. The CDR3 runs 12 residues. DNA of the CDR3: TGCAGCGCCGCTGGGGGATCCTACGAGCAGTACTTC. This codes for CSAAGGSYEQYF.

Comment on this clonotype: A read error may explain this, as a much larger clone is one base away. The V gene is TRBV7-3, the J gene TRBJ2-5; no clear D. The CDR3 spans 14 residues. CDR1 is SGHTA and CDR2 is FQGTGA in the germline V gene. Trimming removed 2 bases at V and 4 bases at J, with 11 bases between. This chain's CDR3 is CASSLFPLGETQYF. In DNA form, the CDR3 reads TGTGCCAGCAGCTTATTTCCACTCGGAGAGACCCAGTACTTC.

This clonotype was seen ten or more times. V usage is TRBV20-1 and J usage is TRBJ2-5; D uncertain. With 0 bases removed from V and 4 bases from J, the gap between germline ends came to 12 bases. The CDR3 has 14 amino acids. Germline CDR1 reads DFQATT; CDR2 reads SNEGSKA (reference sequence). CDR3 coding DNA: TGCAGTGCTAGAGATCTTAGGGAAGCAGAGACCCAGTACTTC. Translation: CSARDLREAETQYF.

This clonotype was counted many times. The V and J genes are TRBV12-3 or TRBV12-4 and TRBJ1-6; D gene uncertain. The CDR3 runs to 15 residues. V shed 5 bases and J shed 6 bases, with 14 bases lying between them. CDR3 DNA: TGTGCCAGCAGTCCTGGACGGTCAGCTAATTCACCCCTCCACTTT. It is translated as CASSPGRSANSPLHF.